The present entry profiles one T cell receptor beta chain with its context. This record belongs to a study of blood T cell repertoires in COVID-19. Across the study: Sites in the United States, Italy and Spain provided acute and convalescent COVID-19 samples.

In the source study's methods: How many nucleated cells were present was estimated from reference gene primer amplification. Clones were read by immunoSEQ multiplex PCR, and TCRdb kept only the in-frame ones, dropping some. From that table come the V and J calls and clone size; the DNA was used to work out D and trimming. The repertoire includes some 110,000 clones, about 80% of them detected once, and around 6.6% sits in the top ten. After removal of 0 bases from V and 3 bases from J, the junction contained 5 bases not matched to a gene. Germline assignment: CDR1 LGHDT and CDR2 YNNKEL (reference sequence). This CDR3 contains 15 residues.

The clonotype comes from a man aged 65 to 85 with acute or convalescent COVID-19. The chain recombines TRBV3-1 (or the pseudogene TRBV3-2) with TRBJ2-7; TRBD1 matches at 7 bases. Sequencing was performed on peripheral blood. CDR3 coding DNA: TGTGCCAGCAGCCAAGAGAGGGGGCCCAACTACGAGCAGTACTTC. This gives the protein CASSQERGPNYEQYF.